This passage covers 23 T cell receptor beta chains from one sample sequenced in a study of control samples from healthy donors and cancer patients. Using immunoSEQ multiplex PCR, the repertoire was profiled, and TCRdb retains in-frame clones only, with some absent. Of around 200,000 clones in the sample, 80% to 95% are singletons; the top ten hold almost 1.5%. The sample comprised blood. The receptors derive from a man between 18 and 29 years old in good health.

This clone was seen once. V gene TRBV6-5 combines with J gene TRBJ1-3; TRBD1 is a possible D gene (5 bases). Looked up from germline, CDR1 is MNHEY and CDR2 is SVGAGI. The CDR3 loop spans 15 amino acids. Deletions cut 8 bases from V and 0 bases from J, with 14 bases between. The CDR3 DNA reads TGTGCCAGCCAACGGGACGGATCCTCTGGAAACACCATATATTTT. Translated: CASQRDGSSGNTIYF.

The chain links TRBV28 to TRBJ2-3; D may match TRBD1 or TRBD2 (5 bases each). Between the trimmed V and J ends, which lost 5 bases and 6 bases, there was a span of 15 bases. CDR3 size: 14 residues. Germline CDR1 MDHEN, CDR2 SYDVKM. The CDR3 sequence: CASSPPGPTDTQYF. Written as DNA, the CDR3 is TGTGCCAGCAGTCCGCCGGGGCCCACGGATACGCAGTATTTT.

The J gene is TRBJ2-5, the V gene TRBV29-1; the match to TRBD1 covers 7 bases. Germline loops: CDR1 SQVTM, CDR2 ANQGSEA. With 5 bases clipped from V and 5 bases from J, the junction kept 5 bases outside the gene matches. CDR3 length equals 12 residues. Here the CDR3 reads CSVRQGIETQYF. The CDR3 region has the DNA TGCAGCGTTCGACAGGGAATTGAGACCCAGTACTTC.

The rearrangement joins TRBV11-1 to TRBJ1-1; possibly TRBD1 for D (6 bases). Trimming cost V 2 bases and J 6 bases, with 13 bases left between them. The length of the CDR3 is 14 residues. CDR1 is SGHAT, CDR2 FQDESV, per germline (reference sequence). CDR3 residues: CASSLRGAASEAFF. CDR3 in DNA: TGTGCCAGCAGCTTAAGGGGGGCGGCCTCTGAAGCTTTCTTT.

The chain uses TRBV29-1 and TRBJ2-5, with TRBD1 identical over 9 bases. V shed 7 bases, J shed 1 base, and the junction held 4 bases outside the gene matches. This CDR3 contains 13 residues. Germline values: CDR1 SQVTM, CDR2 ANQGSEA. The CDR3 sequence: CSGGGQGQETQYF. In nucleotides, the CDR3 is TGCAGCGGGGGGGGACAGGGCCAAGAGACCCAGTACTTC.

The V gene is TRBV6-6, the J gene TRBJ2-1, with 11 bases identical to TRBD2. V lost 6 bases to trimming and J lost 3 bases; unmatched junction nucleotides: 1. The length of the CDR3 is 14 residues. Germline V gene lookup returns CDR1 MNHNY and CDR2 SVGAGI (reference sequence). The CDR3 region is CASRGTSGYNEQFF. Written as DNA, the CDR3 is TGTGCCAGCAGAGGGACTAGCGGCTACAATGAGCAGTTCTTC.

This chain joins TRBV4-1 and TRBJ1-2; D unresolved. This CDR3 has 16 amino acids. V lost 1 base to trimming and J lost 3 bases, with 15 bases between them. The germline gives CDR1 MGHRA, CDR2 YSYEKL. CDR3 sequence: CASSQALTVLDYGYTF. CDR3 in DNA: TGCGCCAGCAGCCAAGCTCTAACAGTTCTAGACTATGGCTACACCTTC.

CDR3 bases: TGTGCCAGCAGCCGGGACTATAATTCACCCCTCCACTTT. Protein: CASSRDYNSPLHF. V and J are TRBV3-1 (or the pseudogene TRBV3-2) and TRBJ1-6; D uncertain. CDR3 length: 13 residues. Per germline, CDR1 LGHDT and CDR2 YNNKEL (reference sequence). V shed 4 bases and J shed 3 bases, with 4 bases lying between them.

The V call is TRBV6-5, the J call TRBJ2-6, with no clear D. The CDR3 extends over 14 amino acids. With 5 bases removed from V and 0 bases from J, the gap between germline ends came to 5 bases. The germline V gene has CDR1 MNHEY and CDR2 SVGAGI. The CDR3 DNA is TGTGCCAGCAGTAGGCCCTCTGGGGCCAACGTCCTGACTTTC. Protein: CASSRPSGANVLTF.

V is TRBV12-5 and J is TRBJ2-2; possibly TRBD1 or TRBD2 for D (5 bases each). Germline V CDR1 and CDR2: LGHNT, FRNRAP. The length of the CDR3 is 14 residues. Trimming stripped 6 bases from V and 4 bases from J, with 12 bases between. The CDR3 here is CASGGTRVTGELFF. The CDR3 DNA reads TGTGCTAGTGGGGGGACGAGGGTCACCGGGGAGCTGTTTTTT.

The V gene is TRBV6-1, the J gene TRBJ1-4; 10 bases align to TRBD1. Germline V gene data show CDR1 as MNHNS and CDR2 as SASEGT. This CDR3 has 17 residues. Trimming took 3 bases from V and 8 from J; bases not matched to a gene: 12. As DNA, the CDR3 is TGTGCCAGCAGTGAGACTCCAGGAGGGACAGGGGACGAAAAACTGTTTTTT. Translation gives CASSETPGGTGDEKLFF.

This clone was observed a handful of times. The genes are TRBV6-5 and TRBJ2-2, with TRBD2 identical over 7 bases. The CDR3 has 15 amino acids. The germline gives CDR1 MNHEY, CDR2 SVGAGI. The J segment lost 7 bases and the V segment lost 2 bases, leaving 7 bases of the junction unmatched. The DNA for the CDR3 is TGTGCCAGCAGTTACCTCCAGCGGGGAGGCGGGGAGCTGTTTTTT. It translates to CASSYLQRGGGELFF.

The genes are TRBV5-4 and TRBJ2-7; D may be TRBD1 (6 bases). V was pared by 4 bases and J by 4 bases, with 9 bases between. Germline V gene lookup returns CDR1 SGHNT and CDR2 YYREEE (reference sequence). This CDR3 contains 12 residues. In DNA form, the CDR3 reads TGTGCCAGCAGCCCACAGGGTTACGAGCAGTACTTC. This sequence encodes CASSPQGYEQYF.

The J gene is TRBJ1-6, the V gene TRBV19; 7 bases match TRBD1. The J segment lost 0 bases and the V segment lost 4 bases, leaving 3 bases of the junction unmatched. Looked up from germline, CDR1 is LNHDA and CDR2 is SQIVND (reference sequence). CDR3 length: 16 amino acids. The CDR3 bases are TGTGCCAGTAGTACGGGACAGAGCTCCTATAATTCACCCCTCCACTTT. As protein: CASSTGQSSYNSPLHF.

The CDR3 sequence: CASRNQGGAYGYTF. CDR3 nucleotide sequence: TGTGCCAGTAGGAATCAGGGTGGAGCTTATGGCTACACCTTC. This chain joins TRBV19 and TRBJ1-2, with D possibly being TRBD1 (5 bases). The ends were cut back, 6 bases at V and 5 bases at J, with 16 bases in the middle. The germline V gene has CDR1 LNHDA and CDR2 SQIVND (reference sequence). This CDR3 is 14 amino acids long.

This clone was detected once. V gene TRBV13 combines with J gene TRBJ2-7, with TRBD2 identical over 9 bases. The CDR3 extends over 15 amino acids. The germline gives CDR1 PRHDT, CDR2 FYEKMQ (reference sequence). Trimming removed 5 bases from V and 4 bases from J; junction bases left unmatched: 9. The CDR3 region has the DNA TGTGCCAGCAGCCCCTCTAGCGGGGTTTGGTACGAGCAGTACTTC. This encodes CASSPSSGVWYEQYF. The whole variable domain, remainder taken from reference TRBV13 and TRBJ2-7, is AAGVIQSPRHLIKEKRETATLKCYPIPRHDTVYWYQQGPGQDPQFLISFYEKMQSDKGSIPDRFSAQQFSDYHSELNMSSLELGDSALYFCASSPSSGVWYEQYFGPGTRLTVT.

DNA for the CDR3: TGTGCCTGGAGTGTTGAGAGCATGAACACTGAAGCTTTCTTT. It is translated as CAWSVESMNTEAFF. This rearrangement joins TRBV30 to TRBJ1-1; no clear D gene. Trimming stripped 0 bases from V and 0 bases from J, with 8 bases between. The length of the CDR3 is 14 residues. Germline CDR1 is GTSNPN and CDR2 is SVGIG (reference sequence).

The chain's CDR3 is CASTPISGNTIYF. The CDR3 region has the DNA TGTGCCAGCACCCCGATTTCTGGAAACACCATATATTTT. The rearrangement joins TRBV7-9 to TRBJ1-3, with D hard to call. The V gene's germline CDR1 is SEHNR and CDR2 FQNEAQ (reference sequence). Trimming took off 7 bases at V and 1 base at J, with 8 bases between the two ends. The CDR3 has 13 residues.

The chain carries TRBV24-1 and TRBJ2-2; D is ambiguous. Germline V lookup: CDR1 KGHDR, CDR2 SFDVKD. This CDR3 is 13 amino acids long. The V end lost 6 bases, the J end lost 8 bases, and 12 bases lay between the germline ends. DNA of the CDR3: TGTGCCACCAGTACGGCAAGCATGGGGGAGCTGTTTTTT. Translated: CATSTASMGELFF.

The V call is TRBV12-5, the J call TRBJ2-5; D might be TRBD1 or TRBD2, each matching 5 bases. The germline V gene encodes CDR1 LGHNT and CDR2 FRNRAP. V dropped 5 bases and J dropped 5 bases, with 18 bases sitting between them. The CDR3 extends over 15 amino acids. In DNA, the CDR3 is TGTGCTAGTGGTCCCCCGGGGCCGGGGACGGAGACCCAGTACTTC. Its protein product is CASGPPGPGTETQYF.

This chain joins TRBV10-3 and TRBJ1-2; 7 bases map to TRBD1. Germline lookup yields CDR1 ENHRY and CDR2 SYGVKD. V was pared by 8 bases and J by 3 bases, with 9 bases of the junction left unmatched. The CDR3 has 14 residues. The CDR3 protein is CAIQGTDRDYGYTF. CDR3 coding DNA: TGTGCCATCCAGGGGACCGACAGGGACTATGGCTACACCTTC.

The chain joins TRBV19 to TRBJ1-1, with TRBD1 matching over 7 bases. Germline V gives CDR1 LNHDA, CDR2 SQIVND (reference sequence). Trimming at V came to 0 bases and at J to 0 bases, leaving 4 bases not matched to a gene. The CDR3 loop spans 16 amino acids. This chain's CDR3 is CASSIDRDRMNTEAFF. CDR3 DNA sequence: TGTGCCAGTAGTATAGATCGGGACAGAATGAACACTGAAGCTTTCTTT.

The chain couples TRBV18 to TRBJ1-1, with 7 nucleotides matching TRBD1. V trimming: 5 bases; J trimming: 7 bases; junction bases outside the gene matches: 7. The CDR3 has 13 amino acids. The germline V gene encodes CDR1 KGHSH and CDR2 LQKENI. CDR3 in DNA: TGTGCCAGCTCAGGAGACAGGGAGAGTGAAGCTTTCTTT. Protein product: CASSGDRESEAFF.